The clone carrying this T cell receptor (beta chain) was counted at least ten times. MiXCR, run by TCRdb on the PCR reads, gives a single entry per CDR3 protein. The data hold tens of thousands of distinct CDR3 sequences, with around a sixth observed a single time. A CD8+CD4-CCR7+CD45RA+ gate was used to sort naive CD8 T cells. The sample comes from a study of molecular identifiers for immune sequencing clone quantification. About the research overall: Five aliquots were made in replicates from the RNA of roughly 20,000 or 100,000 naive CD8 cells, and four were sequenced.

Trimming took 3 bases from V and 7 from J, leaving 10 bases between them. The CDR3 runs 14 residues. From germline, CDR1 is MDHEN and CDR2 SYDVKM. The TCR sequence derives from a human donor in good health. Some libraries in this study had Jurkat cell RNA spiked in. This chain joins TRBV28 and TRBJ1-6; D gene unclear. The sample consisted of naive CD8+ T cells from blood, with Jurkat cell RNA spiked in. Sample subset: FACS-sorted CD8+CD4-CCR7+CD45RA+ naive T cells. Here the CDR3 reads CASSLGNVNSPLHF. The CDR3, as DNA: TGTGCCAGCAGTTTGGGCAATGTAAATTCACCCCTCCACTTT.